These T cell receptor beta chains were read from a single sample in a study of T-cell memory formation after mild COVID-19. TCRdb processed the 5' RACE reads anew with MiXCR; each CDR3 protein has one entry. Among some 150,000 distinct CDR3 sequences listed, over 15% were seen once. Sequenced input: PBMCs or a T cell subset sorted from them (not recorded which). The source of these receptors is an adult woman who had mild COVID-19 (a few samples of this study predate the infection). Cell type and time point are not known. Each CDR3 is given with its conserved first and last residue. The D gene is left open where the match is weak. Some rows mark clone size as missing; the rest say once, few, many or name a class of expanded clone.

D gene: TRBD1
J gene: TRBJ1-4
V gene: TRBV4-1
clone size: few
CDR3 protein: CASSARGGTNEKLFF
CDR3 DNA: TGCGCCAGCAGCGCCAGGGGGGGGACTAATGAAAAACTGTTTTTT

D gene: .
J gene: TRBJ1-2
V gene: TRBV6-2/TRBV6-3
clone size: .
CDR3 protein: CASSYEERIYYGYTF
CDR3 DNA: TGTGCCAGCAGTTACGAAGAACGGATATACTATGGCTACACCTTC

D gene: .
J gene: TRBJ1-6
V gene: TRBV5-6
clone size: .
CDR3 protein: CASSRVPNSPLHF
CDR3 DNA: TGTGCCAGCAGTCGTGTCCCCAATTCACCCCTCCACTTT

D gene: TRBD2
J gene: TRBJ2-3
V gene: TRBV24-1
clone size: .
CDR3 protein: CATNPAGGGADTQYF
CDR3 DNA: TGTGCCACCAATCCTGCGGGAGGAGGCGCAGATACGCAGTATTTT

D gene: TRBD1
J gene: TRBJ1-2
V gene: TRBV6-5
clone size: .
CDR3 protein: CASSYSGTGFKYGYTF
CDR3 DNA: TGTGCCAGCAGTTACTCCGGGACAGGGTTTAAGTATGGCTACACCTTC

D gene: .
J gene: TRBJ1-1
V gene: TRBV12-3/TRBV12-4
clone size: few
CDR3 protein: CASRQVGIGTEAFF
CDR3 DNA: TGTGCCAGCAGGCAGGTGGGAATAGGCACTGAAGCTTTCTTT

D gene: .
J gene: TRBJ2-3
V gene: TRBV24-1
clone size: .
CDR3 protein: CATTAGSGWTDTQYF
CDR3 DNA: TGTGCCACCACGGCGGGTAGCGGTTGGACAGATACGCAGTATTTT

D gene: .
J gene: TRBJ1-1
V gene: TRBV5-1
clone size: few
CDR3 protein: CASSHLGTSPRVGTEAFF
CDR3 DNA: TGCGCCAGCAGCCACCTAGGGACTTCTCCCCGGGTGGGCACTGAAGCTTTCTTT

D gene: .
J gene: TRBJ2-1
V gene: TRBV27
clone size: .
CDR3 protein: CASTQYNEQFF
CDR3 DNA: TGTGCCAGCACCCAGTACAATGAGCAGTTCTTC

D gene: .
J gene: TRBJ1-2
V gene: TRBV7-9
clone size: .
CDR3 protein: CASSFGGNYGYTF
CDR3 DNA: TGTGCCAGCAGCTTCGGGGGAAACTATGGCTACACCTTC

D gene: TRBD1
J gene: TRBJ2-2
V gene: TRBV9
clone size: few
CDR3 protein: CASSVVGQGPTGELFF
CDR3 DNA: TGTGCCAGCAGCGTAGTGGGACAGGGCCCAACCGGGGAGCTGTTTTTT

D gene: .
J gene: TRBJ1-2
V gene: TRBV6-5
clone size: few
CDR3 protein: CASSRFAGYDGYTF
CDR3 DNA: TGTGCCAGCAGTAGATTCGCAGGGTATGATGGCTACACCTTC

D gene: TRBD1
J gene: TRBJ2-2
V gene: TRBV12-3/TRBV12-4
clone size: .
CDR3 protein: CASSPWTGGPTGELFF
CDR3 DNA: TGTGCCAGCAGTCCCTGGACAGGGGGACCAACCGGGGAGCTGTTTTTT

D gene: TRBD2
J gene: TRBJ2-2
V gene: TRBV6-2/TRBV6-3
clone size: .
CDR3 protein: CASKNSGRAFGELFF
CDR3 DNA: TGTGCCAGCAAGAATAGCGGGAGGGCCTTCGGGGAGCTGTTTTTT

D gene: TRBD1
J gene: TRBJ2-5
V gene: TRBV7-8
clone size: once
CDR3 protein: CASSLAAGTVKETQYF
CDR3 DNA: TGTGCCAGCAGCTTAGCGGCCGGGACAGTAAAAGAGACCCAGTACTTC

D gene: TRBD1
J gene: TRBJ1-5
V gene: TRBV30
clone size: .
CDR3 protein: CAWSVSRGHVAPQHF
CDR3 DNA: TGTGCCTGGAGTGTATCAAGGGGGCACGTGGCGCCCCAGCATTTT

D gene: TRBD1
J gene: TRBJ1-5
V gene: TRBV7-2
clone size: once
CDR3 protein: CASADRAHSNQPQHF
CDR3 DNA: TGTGCCAGCGCGGACAGGGCCCATAGCAATCAGCCCCAGCATTTT

D gene: .
J gene: TRBJ1-1
V gene: TRBV29-1
clone size: few
CDR3 protein: CSTGGTEAFF
CDR3 DNA: TGCAGCACGGGGGGTACTGAAGCTTTCTTT

D gene: TRBD2
J gene: TRBJ2-3
V gene: TRBV5-1
clone size: few
CDR3 protein: CASSLVTSSKPDTQYF
CDR3 DNA: TGCGCCAGCAGCTTGGTGACTAGCTCGAAACCCGATACGCAGTATTTT

D gene: TRBD2
J gene: TRBJ2-3
V gene: TRBV12-3/TRBV12-4
clone size: .
CDR3 protein: CASSPLGRGDTQYF
CDR3 DNA: TGTGCCAGCAGTCCCCTGGGGAGGGGAGATACGCAGTATTTT

D gene: TRBD2
J gene: TRBJ2-1
V gene: TRBV29-1
clone size: few
CDR3 protein: CSVVPSGRGNEQFF
CDR3 DNA: TGCAGCGTTGTCCCTAGCGGGAGAGGCAATGAGCAGTTCTTC

D gene: TRBD2
J gene: TRBJ2-1
V gene: TRBV20-1
clone size: few
CDR3 protein: CSAPVASGGSYNEQFF
CDR3 DNA: TGCAGTGCTCCCGTAGCTAGCGGGGGATCCTACAATGAGCAGTTCTTC

D gene: .
J gene: TRBJ2-1
V gene: TRBV7-9
clone size: .
CDR3 protein: CASSRLKTVDSYNEQFF
CDR3 DNA: TGTGCCAGCAGCCGGTTAAAGACAGTAGACTCCTACAATGAGCAGTTCTTC

D gene: .
J gene: TRBJ2-1
V gene: TRBV24-1
clone size: few
CDR3 protein: CATSQGGSLGEQFF
CDR3 DNA: TGTGCCACCAGCCAAGGTGGGTCCTTGGGGGAGCAGTTCTTC

D gene: .
J gene: TRBJ1-1
V gene: TRBV20-1
clone size: few
CDR3 protein: CSARDLYRANTEAFF
CDR3 DNA: TGCAGTGCTAGAGATCTTTACAGGGCGAACACTGAAGCTTTCTTT

D gene: TRBD2
J gene: TRBJ2-1
V gene: TRBV12-3/TRBV12-4
clone size: few
CDR3 protein: CASRWTSESHNEQFF
CDR3 DNA: TGTGCCAGCAGGTGGACTAGCGAATCACACAATGAGCAGTTCTTC

D gene: .
J gene: TRBJ1-2
V gene: TRBV19
clone size: .
CDR3 protein: CASSDRMNYGYTF
CDR3 DNA: TGTGCCAGTAGCGACAGGATGAACTATGGCTACACCTTC

D gene: .
J gene: TRBJ2-1
V gene: TRBV4-1
clone size: few
CDR3 protein: CASSQTATGHEQFF
CDR3 DNA: TGCGCCAGCAGCCAAACCGCCACAGGACATGAGCAGTTCTTC

D gene: .
J gene: TRBJ2-3
V gene: TRBV20-1
clone size: few
CDR3 protein: CSAALAPSTDTQYF
CDR3 DNA: TGCAGTGCTGCTCTAGCGCCTAGCACAGATACGCAGTATTTT

D gene: TRBD1
J gene: TRBJ2-5
V gene: TRBV4-3
clone size: .
CDR3 protein: CASSQRWTGTAPRETQYF
CDR3 DNA: TGCGCCAGCAGCCAACGGTGGACAGGGACGGCCCCTCGGGAGACCCAGTACTTC

D gene: .
J gene: TRBJ2-3
V gene: TRBV7-2
clone size: .
CDR3 protein: CASSLRRTADTQYF
CDR3 DNA: TGTGCCAGCAGCTTAAGGAGAACAGCCGATACGCAGTATTTT

D gene: .
J gene: TRBJ2-7
V gene: TRBV27
clone size: few
CDR3 protein: CASSTAPGSSYEQYF
CDR3 DNA: TGTGCCAGCAGTACCGCACCAGGGTCCTCCTACGAGCAGTACTTC

D gene: TRBD2
J gene: TRBJ2-1
V gene: TRBV2
clone size: .
CDR3 protein: CASRTRREGEQFF
CDR3 DNA: TGTGCCAGCAGGACCCGCCGGGAGGGTGAGCAGTTCTTC

D gene: .
J gene: TRBJ1-6
V gene: TRBV28
clone size: .
CDR3 protein: CASLFGAFNSPLHF
CDR3 DNA: TGTGCCAGTCTTTTTGGAGCTTTTAATTCACCCCTCCACTTT

D gene: .
J gene: TRBJ2-3
V gene: TRBV29-1
clone size: once
CDR3 protein: CSVETGPDTQYF
CDR3 DNA: TGCAGCGTTGAGACGGGCCCAGATACGCAGTATTTT

D gene: TRBD2
J gene: TRBJ2-1
V gene: TRBV5-1
clone size: few
CDR3 protein: CASSTGTSGTNEQFF
CDR3 DNA: TGCGCCAGCAGCACGGGGACTAGCGGGACCAATGAGCAGTTCTTC

D gene: .
J gene: TRBJ2-1
V gene: TRBV5-1
clone size: many
CDR3 protein: CASSLSYNEQFF
CDR3 DNA: TGCGCCAGCAGCTTGAGTTACAATGAGCAGTTCTTC

D gene: .
J gene: TRBJ2-1
V gene: TRBV7-3
clone size: few
CDR3 protein: CASSARGWGYNEQFF
CDR3 DNA: TGTGCCAGCAGTGCCCGCGGGTGGGGATACAATGAGCAGTTCTTC

D gene: .
J gene: TRBJ2-3
V gene: TRBV14
clone size: .
CDR3 protein: CASSRSSGSTDTQYF
CDR3 DNA: TGTGCCAGCAGCCGGTCGAGCGGCAGCACAGATACGCAGTATTTT

D gene: .
J gene: TRBJ1-1
V gene: TRBV5-4
clone size: .
CDR3 protein: CASSLSLRGRDTEAFF
CDR3 DNA: TGTGCCAGCAGCTTGTCCCTTCGGGGCCGGGACACTGAAGCTTTCTTT

D gene: TRBD1
J gene: TRBJ1-4
V gene: TRBV7-2
clone size: .
CDR3 protein: CASSRGGGWSEKLFF
CDR3 DNA: TGTGCCAGCAGCCGGGGAGGGGGCTGGAGTGAAAAACTGTTTTTT

D gene: TRBD1
J gene: TRBJ1-1
V gene: TRBV6-1
clone size: few
CDR3 protein: CASSENPRQGAGAFF
CDR3 DNA: TGTGCCAGCAGTGAAAACCCGCGACAGGGGGCCGGGGCTTTCTTT